One and the same sample provided the 27 T cell receptor beta chains below, sequenced in a study of tumor and adjacent non-tumor tissue in lung cancer. No cell sorting was done before RNA was extracted from the tissue. More than 3 cm separated this lung sample from the edge of the tumor. TCRbeta libraries were built with three rounds of nested PCR, modified from ARM-PCR. TCRdb recomputed calls from the multiplex PCR reads with MiXCR, one row per CDR3 protein. This sample has 81,000 or so distinct CDR3 sequences; about 82% occur once, and the top ten carry about half. The sequenced sample was distant non-tumor lung tissue. Source of these receptors: a man aged 55 to 70 with non-small cell lung cancer.

A word on this clonotype: At one of its ends the junction is not consistent with the germline gene, which may arise from a read error. This chain connects TRBV20-1 to TRBJ2-3, with 7 positions matching TRBD1. Per the germline V gene, CDR1 is DFQATT and CDR2 is SNEGSKA (reference sequence). The CDR3 spans 15 residues. The CDR3 DNA is TGCAGTACTAGAGTCAGCAGGGGGTGGGCAGGTACGCAGTATTTT. Protein: CSTRVSRGWAGTQYF.

On this clonotype: An end of the junction does not agree with germline; a read error may underlie this. The chain carries TRBV7-9 and TRBJ2-1; D is possibly TRBD2 (5 bases). This CDR3 contains 15 residues. The germline gives CDR1 SEHNR, CDR2 FQNEAQ (reference sequence). The CDR3 bases are TGTGCCGGCAGCTCCCGGGGTGGGATGAGCAATGAGCAGTTCTTC. This translates into CAGSSRGGMSNEQFF.

The V gene is TRBV5-4, the J gene TRBJ1-6, with no clear D. There are 13 residues in the CDR3. In germline, CDR1 is SGHNT, CDR2 YYREEE (reference sequence). With 2 bases removed from V and 7 bases from J, the gap between germline ends came to 7 bases. CDR3: CASSLDENSPLHF. For the CDR3, the DNA is TGTGCCAGCAGCTTAGACGAAAATTCACCCCTCCACTTT.

As to this clonotype: An end of the junction differs from the germline gene, which may be a read error. The chain links TRBV6-1 to TRBJ1-1; D remains unclear. This CDR3 contains 13 residues. The V gene's germline CDR1 is MNHNS and CDR2 SASEGT. The CDR3 protein is CTSSASGNTEAFF. DNA of the CDR3: TGTACCAGCAGTGCGAGTGGGAACACTGAAGCTTTCTTT.

The rearrangement uses TRBV6-5 and TRBJ1-1, with TRBD1 as a possible D gene (5 bases). This CDR3 region has 16 residues. V lost 5 bases and J lost 3, with 19 bases in between. Per the germline V gene, CDR1 is MNHEY and CDR2 is SVGAGI. The CDR3 reads CASSQPLQAGYTEAFF. DNA for the CDR3: TGTGCCAGCAGTCAGCCCCTACAGGCAGGGTACACTGAAGCTTTCTTT.

There are many counts of this clonotype. The chain couples TRBV4-2 to TRBJ2-1; D remains unclear. Germline V CDR1 and CDR2: LGHNA, YNFKEQ. V was shortened by 0 bases and J by 3 bases, with 9 bases between the two germline ends. The CDR3 has 15 amino acids. CDR3 residues: CASSQDRGDYNEQFF. The CDR3 DNA reads as TGTGCCAGCAGCCAAGATCGAGGAGACTACAATGAGCAGTTCTTC.

The rearrangement uses TRBV11-3 and TRBJ1-1, with D unclear. The CDR3 loop spans 14 amino acids. Germline V lookup: CDR1 SGHNT, CDR2 YENEEA. Trimming left V 4 bases short and J 13 bases short, with 22 bases between. Written as DNA, the CDR3 is TGTGCCAGCAGCTCGCACGGACGGCAGAGTGGAGTTTTCTTT. Translated: CASSSHGRQSGVFF.

Comments on this clonotype: This may be a read error, as it is one base from a much larger clone. The chain is built from TRBV6-5 and TRBJ1-1; D may be TRBD1 (6 bases). Germline CDR1 MNHEY, CDR2 SVGAGI. The CDR3 contains 15 residues. The CDR3 sequence: CASSTWTAMNTEALF. In nucleotides, the CDR3 is TGTGCCAGCAGTACCTGGACAGCCATGAACACTGAAGCTCTCTTT.

This clonotype occurred a few times. A single base separates this from a much larger clone, so it may be a read error. Here the CDR3 reads CSAQKEYGYTF. DNA of the CDR3: TGCAGTGCTCAGAAGGAGTATGGCTACACCTTC. The chain couples TRBV20-1 to TRBJ1-2, with D unresolved. The ends were cut back, 5 bases at V and 5 bases at J, with 9 bases in the middle. The CDR3 is made up of 11 amino acids. Germline assignment: CDR1 DFQATT and CDR2 SNEGSKA (reference sequence).

As DNA, the CDR3 is TGTGCCAGCCGTGAACCCGGGGGAACCCGTCAGCCCCAGCATTTT. Residues: CASREPGGTRQPQHF. The genes are TRBV28 and TRBJ1-5; perhaps TRBD1 as D (5 bases). The V end lost 8 bases, the J end lost 6 bases, and 20 bases lay between the germline ends. Germline V gives CDR1 MDHEN, CDR2 SYDVKM. CDR3 length: 15 residues.

This sequence joins TRBV20-1 and TRBJ2-7; 7 nucleotides agree with TRBD2. V shed 8 bases and J 5 bases; nucleotides not matched to a gene: 12. Germline V gene data show CDR1 as DFQATT and CDR2 as SNEGSKA (reference sequence). This CDR3 region has 13 residues. The CDR3 region has the DNA TGCAGTCCTGGAGTAGCGGGCGGAGACGAGCAGTACTTC. Translated, it gives CSPGVAGGDEQYF.

Remarks on this clonotype: Being one base from a much bigger clone, this may be a read error. The chain recombines TRBV5-1 with TRBJ1-4; D uncertain. The CDR3 consists of 14 residues. CDR1 and CDR2 (germline): SGHRS, YFSETQ. The CDR3 sequence is CSSTQSSTNEKLFF. In DNA form, the CDR3 reads TGCTCCAGCACTCAAAGCAGTACTAATGAAAAACTGTTTTTT.

In the case of this clonotype: One junction end disagrees with the germline gene, perhaps due to a read error. The chain couples TRBV6-5 to TRBJ2-6; TRBD2 aligns across 7 bases. This CDR3 is built from 17 residues. Germline V lookup: CDR1 MNHEY, CDR2 SVGAGI. CDR3 in DNA: TGTGCCAGCAGCCTCGCGGGAGCCAGCCCTGGGGCCATCGTCCTGACTTTC. Translating it yields CASSLAGASPGAIVLTF.

The V gene is TRBV6-5, the J gene TRBJ2-5, with D possibly being TRBD1 (6 bases). CDR3 size: 14 residues. Germline values: CDR1 MNHEY, CDR2 SVGAGI. CDR3 region: CASYRSGAEKTQYF. The CDR3 nucleotides read TGTGCTTCCTACAGGTCAGGGGCGGAGAAGACCCAGTACTTC.

With respect to this clonotype: Because the CDR3 is missing its conserved closing phenylalanine or tryptophan, this is likely a read error. The gene calls are TRBV29-1 and TRBJ2-2, with D unclear. This CDR3 spans 14 amino acids. CDR1 and CDR2 (germline): SQVTM, ANQGSEA. V dropped 5 bases and J dropped 1 base, with 11 bases sitting between them. In DNA, the CDR3 is TGCAGCGTTACACAGATCAGGAACACCGGGGAGCTGTTTTTA. Translating it yields CSVTQIRNTGELFL.

Regarding this clonotype: This CDR3 is missing its conserved last phenylalanine or tryptophan, likely due to a read error. It is unclear where the CDR3 begins or ends on the DNA, so no DNA is shown, and the CDR3 is as TCRdb lists it. This chain links TRBV11-2 with TRBJ1-1; TRBD1 is the table's D call, not checked against the DNA. The germline CDR1 and CDR2 sequences are SGHAT and FQNNGV. The CDR3 contains 14 residues when both ends are counted. The CDR3 sequence is CASNLVGRGTEPFL.

This clonotype was seen once. One end of the junction fails to match germline, which may point to a read error. The chain links TRBV4-1 to TRBJ1-2; a possible D gene is TRBD1 (6 bases). The V gene's germline CDR1 is MGHRA and CDR2 YSYEKL. This CDR3 spans 14 amino acids. DNA for the CDR3: TGTGTCATCAGCCCGGACAGCACCTCTTTCGGCTACACCTTC. Amino acids: CVISPDSTSFGYTF.

The chain is built from TRBV11-1 and TRBJ2-2; 7 bases align to TRBD2. This CDR3 has 15 residues. Germline values: CDR1 SGHAT, CDR2 FQDESV (reference sequence). CDR3 protein: CTSSIGGRSTGELFF. The CDR3, as DNA: TGTACGAGCAGCATAGGCGGGAGAAGCACCGGGGAGCTGTTTTTT.

The rearrangement links TRBV11-2 to TRBJ2-5, with D possibly being TRBD2 (6 bases). The CDR3 has 16 amino acids. Germline-derived CDR1 and CDR2 are SGHAT and FQNNGV. Trimming removed 4 bases from V and 6 bases from J, with 21 bases in between. The DNA of the CDR3 is TGTGCCAGCAGCTCCACAGTGGAGGGGCCAAAGAAGACCCAGTACTTC. Protein sequence: CASSSTVEGPKKTQYF. Full variable domain (missing parts from reference TRBV11-2 and TRBJ2-5): EAGVAQSPRYKIIEKRQSVAFWCNPISGHATLYWYQQILGQGPKLLIQFQNNGVVDDSQLPKDRFSAERLKGVDSTLKIQPAKLEDSAVYLCASSSTVEGPKKTQYFGPGTRLLVL.

This clonotype was observed once. This chain links TRBV12-1 with TRBJ2-1; TRBD2 is the table's D call and was not checked against the DNA. TRBV12-1 has pseudogene status. The CDR3 is 15 amino acids. The CDR3 sequence: CTSSFVAGVADKQFF. The CDR3 DNA is TGTACCAGCAGCTTTGTGGCGGGAGTAGCTGATAAGCAGTTCTTC.

Details on this clonotype: One end of the junction varies from germline; a read error may be responsible. The V and J genes are TRBV12-3 or TRBV12-4 and TRBJ1-2, with D tentatively TRBD1 (6 bases). The CDR3 is 14 residues long. The CDR3 DNA reads as TGCGCCAGCAGCCCGGGACACTGGAACTATGGCTACACCTTC. It encodes CASSPGHWNYGYTF.

This clonotype was seen only once. The rearrangement uses TRBV28 and TRBJ2-7; no reliable D call. The CDR3 has 16 residues. The germline gives CDR1 MDHEN, CDR2 SYDVKM. V was cut by 6 bases and J by 0 bases, with 18 bases left in between. CDR3 amino acids: CASSPIGGGFSYEQYF. The CDR3 DNA reads TGTGCCAGCAGCCCTATCGGCGGCGGTTTCTCCTACGAGCAGTACTTC.

A remark on this clonotype: As the CDR3 is not closed by the conserved phenylalanine or tryptophan, this likely results from a read error. The DNA for the CDR3 is TGTGCCAGCACCCTAGGGGGCATTCTTAGCAATCAGCCCCAGCATTCT. Translating gives CASTLGGILSNQPQHS. The chain joins TRBV28 to TRBJ1-5, with 7 bases that match TRBD1. V dropped 7 bases and J dropped 0; count of bases not matched to a gene: 9. The length of the CDR3 is 16 residues. The V gene's germline CDR1 is MDHEN and CDR2 SYDVKM.

This clonotype is classed as large. This chain links TRBV6-1 with TRBJ1-3, with a possible D match to TRBD1 (5 bases). V lost 8 bases, J lost 5 bases, and 10 bases lay in between. This CDR3 has 12 residues. Germline CDR1 reads MNHNS; CDR2 reads SASEGT. The CDR3 spells CASWTSRNTIYF. The CDR3 DNA follows: TGTGCCAGCTGGACAAGCCGAAACACCATATATTTT.

Here the CDR3 DNA reads TGTGCCAGCAGCTCCCTCCGTAGGGAGCGGGGAGTCACAGATACGCAGTATTTT. It specifies CASSSLRRERGVTDTQYF. V usage is TRBV11-3 and J usage is TRBJ2-3, with 7 bases identical to TRBD2. V lost 4 bases and J lost 2; bases outside the gene matches: 15. The CDR3 runs to 18 residues. The germline CDR1 and CDR2 sequences are SGHNT and YENEEA.

With regard to this clonotype: Likely a read error: the CDR3 ends without its conserved phenylalanine or tryptophan. V is TRBV6-5 and J is TRBJ1-5; TRBD1 is a possible D gene (6 bases). Germline V lookup: CDR1 MNHEY, CDR2 SVGAGI. The CDR3 runs 15 residues. The CDR3 protein is CVSSYLQGSNQSQHY. Here the CDR3 DNA reads TGTGTCAGCAGTTACCTACAGGGAAGCAATCAGTCCCAGCATTAT.

Comment on this clonotype: A read error may be the cause here, since a much bigger clone is one base away. This chain links TRBV29-1 with TRBJ2-1, with 7 bases that match TRBD1. V dropped 3 bases and J dropped 9; count of bases not matched to a gene: 5. From germline, CDR1 is SQVTM and CDR2 ANQGSEA. The CDR3 has 12 residues. The CDR3 DNA is TGCAGCGTTGACGGGTGGGACAGTGAGCAGTTCTTC. Residues: CSVDGWDSEQFF.